This record covers a single TCR beta chain. The data were taken from a study of blood T cell repertoires in COVID-19. Sequenced by immunoSEQ multiplex PCR; TCRdb stores in-frame clones only, minus some. The repertoire has 97,000 or so clones, about 90% of them found once; the top ten carry approximately 5.4%. The TCR comes from a woman aged 45-59 years with COVID-19, enrolled during active disease. The sample comprised peripheral blood.

As DNA, the CDR3 is TGTGCCAGCAGCCGGGAATATGGCTACACCTTC. It yields the protein CASSREYGYTF. This sequence joins TRBV9 and TRBJ1-2; D gene uncertain. There are 11 residues in the CDR3. Per the germline V gene, CDR1 is SGDLS and CDR2 is YYNGEE. V lost 4 bases, J lost 5 bases, and 6 bases lay in between.